The 18 T cell receptor beta chains below come from one sample, sequenced in a study of T cells in Graves' hyperthyroidism and ophthalmopathy (dated by TCRdb to between 2018 and 2021). Library preparation used multiplex PCR. The sequencer listed for this sample is Illumina HiSeq 2000. Amplification of TCR beta CDR3 regions was carried out from RNA transcripts. A first-round RT-PCR of the TCR CDR3 used the HTBI primer set with the Qiagen OneStep RT-PCR kit. TCRdb reanalyzed the raw reads on its own, using fastp at Q25 for trimming and MiXCR for clone calling, and kept in-frame beta chains. Rows merge per CDR3 protein into single entries with the most common DNA and genes. Present in this sample are a few hundred thousand distinct CDR3 sequences, more than 15% of which were seen just once. The top ten hold less than 3.5% of the sample. The sequenced sample consisted of blood. The source of these receptors is a woman in her thirties or forties with Graves' ophthalmopathy.

In this sample, this clonotype turned up a few times. V and J are TRBV10-3 and TRBJ1-3; D not resolved. The V and J ends lost 6 bases and 1 base respectively, with 7 bases between them. CDR3 length equals 13 residues. The V gene's germline CDR1 is ENHRY and CDR2 SYGVKD. This chain's CDR3 is CAIRDWSGNTIYF. The CDR3 nucleotides read TGTGCCATCAGGGATTGGTCTGGAAACACCATATATTTT.

This clonotype was seen at least ten times. This chain connects TRBV20-1 to TRBJ2-1; 8 bases map to TRBD1. V gave up 3 bases and J gave up 1 base; unmatched junction bases: 14. CDR1 and CDR2 from the germline V gene are DFQATT and SNEGSKA (reference sequence). CDR3 length: 18 residues. CDR3 nucleotides: TGCAGTGCTAGGCCGCAGGGGGCGCGTCGGTCTTCCTACAATGAGCAGTTCTTC. Protein product: CSARPQGARRSSYNEQFF.

The CDR3 DNA follows: TGCGCCAGCAGCACGACTAGCGGGGGAGCCCATGGAGATACGCAGTATTTT. As protein: CASSTTSGGAHGDTQYF. The chain employs TRBV5-1 and TRBJ2-3, with 12 bases aligning to TRBD2. Trimming at V came to 4 bases and at J to 5 bases, leaving 11 bases not matched to a gene. The CDR3 extends over 17 amino acids. Germline V gene sequence: CDR1 SGHRS, CDR2 YFSETQ.

In this sample, this clonotype turned up many times. The genes are TRBV28 and TRBJ2-3, with unresolved D. Germline V gene sequence: CDR1 MDHEN, CDR2 SYDVKM. Between the trimmed V and J ends, which lost 5 bases and 1 base, there was a span of 7 bases. The CDR3 extends over 13 amino acids. CDR3 DNA sequence: TGTGCCAGCAGTACCACACGCACAGATACGCAGTATTTT. Translation gives CASSTTRTDTQYF.

This clonotype was counted many times. The rearrangement links TRBV2 to TRBJ1-2; D gene unclear. V dropped 0 bases and J dropped 4 bases, with 9 bases sitting between them. CDR1 and CDR2 (germline): SNHLY, FYNNEI. The CDR3 extends over 14 amino acids. The CDR3 DNA is TGTGCCAGCAGTGAAGCGCTTCAGACCTATGGCTACACCTTC. It encodes CASSEALQTYGYTF.

This clonotype was picked up a small number of times. The chain has TRBV20-1 and TRBJ2-3, with D possibly being TRBD1 (6 bases). The CDR3 is 16 amino acids. Trimming took off 0 bases at V and 8 bases at J, with 21 bases between the two ends. From germline, CDR1 is DFQATT and CDR2 SNEGSKA (reference sequence). CDR3 sequence reads: CSARDSEGVLAATQYF. CDR3 sequence (DNA): TGCAGTGCTAGAGATTCTGAGGGGGTTTTAGCCGCTACGCAGTATTTT.

This clonotype was observed at least ten times. The chain is built from TRBV12-3 or TRBV12-4 and TRBJ2-1; D gene ambiguous. V lost 5 bases and J 8 bases, leaving 13 bases between the germline ends. The CDR3 is 13 amino acids. The CDR3 spells CASSQADTYEQFF. DNA for the CDR3: TGTGCCAGCAGTCAGGCCGACACGTATGAGCAGTTCTTC.

Ten or more counts support this clonotype. The chain joins TRBV7-9 to TRBJ2-1; TRBD1 is a possible D gene (5 bases). The CDR3 has 14 amino acids. Trimming left V 5 bases short and J 6 bases short, with 14 bases between. Germline V CDR1 and CDR2: SEHNR, FQNEAQ (reference sequence). CDR3 nucleotides: TGTGCCAGCAGCCAAAGGGGCGCCGCCAATGAGCAGTTCTTC. Amino acid sequence: CASSQRGAANEQFF.

V gene TRBV19 combines with J gene TRBJ1-2; 8 bases line up with TRBD1. After removal of 10 bases from V and 4 bases from J, the junction contained 20 bases not matched to a gene. The CDR3 loop spans 17 amino acids. Germline lookup yields CDR1 LNHDA and CDR2 SQIVND (reference sequence). This chain's CDR3 is CATESVGPGQDSYGYTF. The CDR3 DNA sequence: TGTGCCACCGAATCGGTTGGTCCGGGACAGGACAGCTATGGCTACACCTTC.

At least ten counts were recorded for this clonotype. This sequence joins TRBV7-2 and TRBJ1-5; D gene unclear. The CDR3 totals 15 residues. The V and J ends lost 1 base and 4 bases respectively, with 11 bases between them. Germline CDR1 reads SGHTA; CDR2 reads FQGNSA. CDR3 DNA: TGTGCCAGCAGCTTAGTTCCCGAAGGGAATCAGCCCCAGCATTTT. Its protein is CASSLVPEGNQPQHF.

This clonotype occurred many times. Here the CDR3 DNA reads TGTGCCAGCGGGGGGGTAGGGGGAGTCACTGAAGCTTTCTTT. Encoded protein: CASGGVGGVTEAFF. The chain combines TRBV2 with TRBJ1-1, with D perhaps matching TRBD1 (6 bases). The CDR3 has 14 residues. Looked up from germline, CDR1 is SNHLY and CDR2 is FYNNEI. V gave up 8 bases and J gave up 4 bases, with 17 bases separating them.

The chain recombines TRBV20-1 with TRBJ2-4; weak D call: TRBD1 (6 bases). This CDR3 comprises 15 residues. The V end lost 3 bases, the J end lost 4 bases, and 16 bases lay between the germline ends. Germline lookup yields CDR1 DFQATT and CDR2 SNEGSKA (reference sequence). The CDR3 loop reads CSARAGTSKKNIQYF. The DNA for the CDR3 is TGCAGTGCTAGGGCCGGGACAAGCAAAAAAAACATTCAGTACTTC.

The chain uses TRBV28 and TRBJ2-7, with D hard to call. Trimming took off 5 bases at V and 4 bases at J, with 9 bases between the two ends. The CDR3 totals 12 residues. Germline-derived CDR1 and CDR2 are MDHEN and SYDVKM. CDR3 sequence (DNA): TGTGCCAGCAGTCGCATCCTGTACGAGCAGTACTTC. Amino acid sequence: CASSRILYEQYF.

This clonotype was picked up a small number of times. The gene calls are TRBV19 and TRBJ1-3; no reliable D call. V lost 8 bases and J lost 0, with 11 bases in between. The germline CDR1 and CDR2 sequences are LNHDA and SQIVND (reference sequence). The CDR3 length is 14 residues. In nucleotides, the CDR3 is TGTGCCAGTCAGAAACTTAACTCTGGAAACACCATATATTTT. Encoded protein: CASQKLNSGNTIYF. Complete variable domain (other parts from reference TRBV19 and TRBJ1-3): DGGITQSPKYLFRKEGQNVTLSCEQNLNHDAMYWYRQDPGQGLRLIYYSQIVNDFQKGDIAEGYSVSREKKESFPLTVTSAQKNPTAFYLCASQKLNSGNTIYFGEGSWLTVV.

This clonotype was seen more than once but under ten times. The chain carries TRBV19 and TRBJ2-7, with D perhaps matching TRBD2 (5 bases). V lost 5 bases and J 6 bases, leaving 14 bases between the germline ends. This CDR3 has 13 residues. Germline assignment: CDR1 LNHDA and CDR2 SQIVND (reference sequence). The CDR3 nucleotides are TGTGCCAGTAGTCCCAGGCCGGGGAGCGAGCAGTACTTC. It is translated as CASSPRPGSEQYF.

This clonotype was seen only once. A read error may account for a junction end that differs from germline. The CDR3 is CSSSTRINTEAFF. In nucleotides, the CDR3 is TGTTCCAGCAGTACCAGGATTAACACTGAAGCTTTCTTT. The rearrangement joins TRBV27 to TRBJ1-1; unclear D gene. The germline V gene has CDR1 MNHEY and CDR2 SMNVEV (reference sequence). The CDR3 loop spans 13 amino acids.

Regarding this clonotype: The junction departs from the called germline gene at one end, perhaps through a read error. V and J are TRBV6-1 and TRBJ1-2; no clear D. The CDR3 has 13 amino acids. Germline V gives CDR1 MNHNS, CDR2 SASEGT. The CDR3 sequence is CASREGRNYGYTF. The CDR3 region has the DNA TGTGCCAGCAGGGAAGGACGTAACTATGGCTACACCTTC.

The chain links TRBV12-3 or TRBV12-4 to TRBJ1-2, with 11 positions matching TRBD1. This CDR3 has 16 residues. J lost 4 bases, V lost 6 bases, and 10 bases had no gene match. The CDR3, as DNA: TGTGCCAGCAGCCGGACAGGGGGCGGCGTTTTCTATGGCTACACCTTC. Translating it yields CASSRTGGGVFYGYTF.